Below are 25 T cell receptor beta chains sequenced from a single sample in a study of blood T cell repertoires in COVID-19. Data came from immunoSEQ multiplex PCR; TCRdb stores just in-frame clones and leaves some out. Of roughly 290,000 clones in the sample, roughly 85% were seen once. Sequencing was performed on PBMCs or T cells enriched from blood (not recorded which). The receptors were gathered from a woman in her 30s who had recovered from COVID-19.

This chain joins TRBV19 and TRBJ1-5; possible D gene TRBD1, 5 bases. V was pared by 9 bases and J by 3 bases, with 18 bases between. The germline gives CDR1 LNHDA, CDR2 SQIVND (reference sequence). The CDR3 spans 15 residues. CDR3 nucleotide sequence: TGTGCCAGCAACTACGACGCCAGGGCCAATCAGCCCCAGCATTTT. Translation: CASNYDARANQPQHF.

The chain carries TRBV18 and TRBJ2-2; D is undetermined. Germline loops: CDR1 KGHSH, CDR2 LQKENI. V gave up 7 bases and J gave up 4 bases, with 13 bases separating them. The CDR3 spans 14 residues. The CDR3 bases are TGTGCCAGCTTCCTACCTCGGGTCACCGGGGAGCTGTTTTTT. Protein sequence: CASFLPRVTGELFF.

The chain uses TRBV6-5 and TRBJ2-7, with 12 nucleotides matching TRBD2. From germline, CDR1 is MNHEY and CDR2 SVGAGI. The CDR3 contains 14 residues. CDR3: CAVQTTSGGLEQYF. The CDR3, as DNA: TGTGCTGTCCAAACGACTAGCGGGGGCCTCGAGCAGTACTTC.

CDR3 loop: CASSPGTGNYGYTF. CDR3 DNA sequence: TGTGCCAGCAGCCCCGGGACAGGCAACTATGGCTACACCTTC. This rearrangement joins TRBV5-6 to TRBJ1-2, with 8 bases identical to TRBD1. CDR1 is SGHDT, CDR2 YYEEEE, per germline. The V gene end was trimmed by 4 bases and the J gene end by 2 bases; junction bases not matched to a gene: 4. The CDR3 contains 14 residues.

The chain has TRBV4-2 and TRBJ2-2, with 9 bases lining up with TRBD1. The CDR3 covers 17 residues. V lost 0 bases and J lost 2; bases outside the gene matches: 4. The V gene's germline CDR1 is LGHNA and CDR2 YNFKEQ. CDR3 amino acids: CASSQEMGQGNTGELFF. CDR3 in DNA: TGTGCCAGCAGCCAAGAAATGGGACAGGGAAACACCGGGGAGCTGTTTTTT.

V usage is TRBV27 and J usage is TRBJ1-5, with unresolved D. The CDR3 is made up of 13 amino acids. From germline, CDR1 is MNHEY and CDR2 SMNVEV (reference sequence). The V gene lost 5 bases and the J gene lost 5 bases, with 10 bases spanning the gap. The CDR3 reads CASSHGLDQPQHF. Here the CDR3 DNA reads TGTGCCAGCAGTCACGGGTTGGATCAGCCCCAGCATTTT.

The gene calls are TRBV28 and TRBJ1-1; TRBD1 aligns across 10 bases. J was trimmed by 2 bases and V by 5 bases; bases with no gene match: 11. Germline V lookup: CDR1 MDHEN, CDR2 SYDVKM. This CDR3 is built from 17 residues. The CDR3 is CASSPPGTGVTNTEAFF. The CDR3 nucleotides are TGTGCCAGCAGTCCCCCCGGGACAGGGGTTACTAACACTGAAGCTTTCTTT.

The CDR3 is CASSPSPGTKNIQYF. CDR3 coding DNA: TGTGCCAGCAGCCCCTCCCCGGGAACCAAAAACATTCAGTACTTC. This chain uses TRBV3-1 (or the pseudogene TRBV3-2) with TRBJ2-4, with D possibly TRBD2 on 5 matching bases. The CDR3 length is 15 residues. V lost 4 bases to trimming and J lost 2 bases, with 12 bases between them. Germline V lookup: CDR1 LGHDT, CDR2 YNNKEL (reference sequence).

The DNA of the CDR3 is TGTGCCAGCAGTGACAGGGTAGCCAAAAACATTCAGTACTTC. This sequence encodes CASSDRVAKNIQYF. The gene calls are TRBV2 and TRBJ2-4, with D tentatively TRBD1 (5 bases). Trimming removed 3 bases from V and 0 bases from J, with 6 bases in between. Germline V gives CDR1 SNHLY, CDR2 FYNNEI. The CDR3 sequence is 14 residues long.

The chain carries TRBV19 and TRBJ2-1; TRBD2 matches 13 bases. Germline V gene data show CDR1 as LNHDA and CDR2 as SQIVND (reference sequence). The V segment lost 9 bases and the J segment 8 bases; nucleotides outside the gene matches: 10. The CDR3 sequence is 15 residues long. This chain's CDR3 is CASRQLAGGPDEQFF. The CDR3 DNA sequence: TGTGCCAGCAGACAACTAGCGGGAGGGCCCGATGAGCAGTTCTTC.

This clone was seen only a few times. This chain connects TRBV10-3 to TRBJ1-5; TRBD1 is a possible D gene (6 bases). The CDR3 contains 14 residues. The V end was cut by 3 bases, the J end by 4 bases, with 10 bases between. Germline assignment: CDR1 ENHRY and CDR2 SYGVKD. The CDR3, as DNA: TGTGCCATCAGTGACAGGGGAGGGAATCAGCCCCAGCATTTT. Translating it yields CAISDRGGNQPQHF.

This clone was counted once. The chain employs TRBV11-1 and TRBJ2-5; D might be TRBD1 (6 bases). The germline V and J ends were trimmed by 5 bases and 5 bases, with 18 bases remaining between them. The CDR3 totals 15 residues. Germline loops: CDR1 SGHAT, CDR2 FQDESV (reference sequence). DNA of the CDR3: TGTGCCAGCAGCGTAAGGTCAGGGGCGGGCGAGACCCAGTACTTC. It encodes CASSVRSGAGETQYF.

J is TRBJ2-1 and V is TRBV15; tentatively, D is TRBD2 (6 bases). The length of the CDR3 is 18 residues. V lost 0 bases, J lost 4 bases, and 19 bases lay in between. Germline loops: CDR1 LNHNV, CDR2 YYDKDF (reference sequence). The chain's CDR3 is CATSRDGTLGGPYNEQFF. The CDR3 bases are TGTGCCACCAGCAGAGATGGGACCTTGGGAGGACCGTACAATGAGCAGTTCTTC.

The chain employs TRBV5-4 and TRBJ2-3; 9 bases align to TRBD2. The CDR3 totals 16 residues. The germline V gene has CDR1 SGHNT and CDR2 YYREEE (reference sequence). J was trimmed by 6 bases and V by 2 bases; bases with no gene match: 10. CDR3 sequence reads: CASSFLAGGPSDTQYF. The CDR3 nucleotides read TGTGCCAGCAGCTTTCTGGCGGGAGGGCCGTCCGATACGCAGTATTTT. The variable domain in full, completed from reference TRBV5-4 and TRBJ2-3, reads ETGVTQSPTHLIKTRGQQVTLRCSSQSGHNTVSWYQQALGQGPQFIFQYYREEENGRGNFPPRFSGLQFPNYSSELNVNALELDDSALYLCASSFLAGGPSDTQYFGPGTRLTVL.

V usage is TRBV30 and J usage is TRBJ1-5, with D uncertain. The CDR3 runs 12 residues. Germline loops: CDR1 GTSNPN, CDR2 SVGIG (reference sequence). With 7 bases removed from V and 7 bases from J, the gap between germline ends came to 14 bases. Written as DNA, the CDR3 is TGTGCCTTGAGATCCGGGGAACAGCCCCAGCATTTT. Amino acids: CALRSGEQPQHF.

The chain uses TRBV5-5 and TRBJ2-3; the match to TRBD2 covers 7 bases. After removal of 2 bases from V and 5 bases from J, the junction contained 17 bases not matched to a gene. Germline V lookup: CDR1 SGHKS, CDR2 YYEKEE (reference sequence). CDR3 length: 18 residues. As DNA, the CDR3 is TGTGCCAGCAGCTTCTTTCCAGCTAGCGGAGGAGGGGTAGATACGCAGTATTTT. It translates to CASSFFPASGGGVDTQYF.

The V gene is TRBV9, the J gene TRBJ2-5, with 7 bases matching TRBD2. CDR1 and CDR2 from the germline V gene are SGDLS and YYNGEE. Germline trimming cut 2 bases from V and 4 bases from J; bases unmatched to any gene: 8. The CDR3 loop spans 15 amino acids. The CDR3 DNA reads as TGTGCCAGCAGCGTCCGGGACTATATCACAGAGACCCAGTACTTC. This codes for CASSVRDYITETQYF.

The V call is TRBV21-1, the J call TRBJ2-7; the table calls TRBD2, which could not be checked here. TRBV21-1 is termed a pseudogene. This CDR3 comprises 19 residues. The CDR3 sequence is CASSKNTGLAGGNPYEQYF. In nucleotides, the CDR3 is TGTGCCAGCAGCAAAAACACAGGACTAGCGGGGGGGAACCCCTACGAGCAGTACTTC.

The chain employs TRBV28 and TRBJ1-1, with 7 bases matching TRBD1. The junction had 8 bases not matched to a gene; V was cut back by 6 bases and J by 4 bases. The V gene's germline CDR1 is MDHEN and CDR2 SYDVKM. The length of the CDR3 is 14 residues. The CDR3: CASSLTGPITEAFF. The CDR3 coding sequence is TGTGCCAGCAGCCTGACAGGGCCGATCACTGAAGCTTTCTTT. Combining the CDR3 with reference TRBV28 and TRBJ1-1 gives the whole variable domain DVKVTQSSRYLVKRTGEKVFLECVQDMDHENMFWYRQDPGLGLRLIYFSYDVKMKEKGDIPEGYSVSREKKERFSLILESASTNQTSMYLCASSLTGPITEAFFGQGTRLTVV.

The CDR3 DNA sequence: TGCGCCAGCAGTGGGGGGACAGGGATCACCGGGGAGCTGTTTTTT. Translating it yields CASSGGTGITGELFF. The chain uses TRBV10-2 and TRBJ2-2, with 9 bases aligning to TRBD1. The CDR3 is 15 residues long. Trimming at V came to 4 bases and at J to 4 bases, leaving 4 bases not matched to a gene. Germline CDR1 WSHSY, CDR2 SAAADI.

This clone has just one count. The chain employs TRBV27 and TRBJ2-7; 8 bases align to TRBD2. Germline trimming cut 2 bases from V and 2 bases from J; bases unmatched to any gene: 2. The CDR3 contains 14 residues. The germline gives CDR1 MNHEY, CDR2 SMNVEV (reference sequence). The CDR3 DNA reads TGTGCCAGCAGTTTACAGCGGGGGACCTACGAGCAGTACTTC. This codes for CASSLQRGTYEQYF.

The CDR3 region is CASTAQGADGYTF. CDR3 sequence (DNA): TGTGCCAGCACCGCACAGGGGGCGGATGGCTACACCTTC. The chain links TRBV7-9 to TRBJ1-2; TRBD1 aligns across 9 bases. The germline V gene has CDR1 SEHNR and CDR2 FQNEAQ (reference sequence). The ends lost 7 bases at V and 6 bases at J; junction bases unmatched: 6. This CDR3 contains 13 residues.

There are a few counts of this clone. The chain uses TRBV18 and TRBJ1-4; 8 bases align to TRBD1. Germline trimming cut 3 bases from V and 4 bases from J; bases unmatched to any gene: 7. The CDR3 consists of 16 residues. Per germline, CDR1 KGHSH and CDR2 LQKENI. Written as DNA, the CDR3 is TGTGCCAGCTCACCGACCAGGGGGCAGGGTAATGAAAAACTGTTTTTT. It yields the protein CASSPTRGQGNEKLFF.

This clone was counted only a few times. CDR3 in amino acids: CASSLVGVRGRGSYGYTF. The DNA of the CDR3 is TGTGCCAGCAGTTTAGTTGGGGTCAGGGGGCGCGGGAGCTATGGCTACACCTTC. The chain carries TRBV27 and TRBJ1-2; 8 positions agree with TRBD1. V lost 2 bases, J lost 4 bases, and 15 bases stayed unmatched. The CDR3 sequence is 18 residues long. CDR1 is MNHEY, CDR2 SMNVEV, per germline (reference sequence).

The chain uses TRBV11-2 and TRBJ2-2; 7 bases map to TRBD2. The CDR3 has 15 residues. Losses at the gene ends were 8 bases for V and 7 bases for J; bases not matched to a gene: 13. Germline V CDR1 and CDR2: SGHAT, FQNNGV. The CDR3 spells CASGFGGGPDGELFF. In DNA form, the CDR3 reads TGTGCCAGCGGTTTTGGGGGAGGGCCCGACGGGGAGCTGTTTTTT.